The entry below describes one T cell receptor (beta chain). Naive CD8 cells comprised CD45RO-negative, CCR7-positively selected cells, excluding terminally differentiated effector memory CD45RA+ cells. The source of the sample is a study of shared clonotypes between healthy human individuals. Profiled with immunoSEQ multiplex PCR; TCRdb holds only in-frame clones, not every one. The sample has hundreds of thousands of clones, 80% to 95% seen once. Unmatched junction bases numbered 19, after V lost 1 base and J lost 4 bases. Germline values: CDR1 SGHDN, CDR2 FVKESK. The CDR3 is 21 amino acids. The rearrangement links TRBV14 to TRBJ2-1; 10 bases align to TRBD2. The clonotype originates from a man younger than 40 in good health. The sample taken for sequencing was naive CD8+ T cells sorted from blood. The CDR3 nucleotides read TGTGCCAGCAGCCAAGGGGGGTCCGGGACTAGCGAGCACCGGAAATACAATGAGCAGTTCTTC. This encodes CASSQGGSGTSEHRKYNEQFF. The whole variable domain, remainder taken from reference TRBV14 and TRBJ2-1, is EAGVTQFPSHSVIEKGQTVTLRCDPISGHDNLYWYRRVMGKEIKFLLHFVKESKQDESGMPNNRFLAERTGGTYSTLKVQPAELEDSGVYFCASSQGGSGTSEHRKYNEQFFGPGTRLTVL.